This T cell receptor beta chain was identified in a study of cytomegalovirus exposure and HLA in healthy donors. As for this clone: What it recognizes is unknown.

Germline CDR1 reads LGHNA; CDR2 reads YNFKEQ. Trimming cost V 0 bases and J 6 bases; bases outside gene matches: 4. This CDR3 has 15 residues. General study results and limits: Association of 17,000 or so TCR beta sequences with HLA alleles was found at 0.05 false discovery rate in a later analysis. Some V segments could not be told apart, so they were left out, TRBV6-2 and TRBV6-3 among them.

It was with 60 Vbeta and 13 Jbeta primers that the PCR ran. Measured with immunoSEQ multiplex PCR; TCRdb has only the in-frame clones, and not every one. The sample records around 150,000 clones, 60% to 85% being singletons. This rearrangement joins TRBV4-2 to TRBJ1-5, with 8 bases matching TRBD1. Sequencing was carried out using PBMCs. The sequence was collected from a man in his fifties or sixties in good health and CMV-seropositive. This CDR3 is CASSQETGASQPQHF. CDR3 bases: TGTGCCAGCAGCCAAGAGACAGGGGCCAGTCAGCCCCAGCATTTT.